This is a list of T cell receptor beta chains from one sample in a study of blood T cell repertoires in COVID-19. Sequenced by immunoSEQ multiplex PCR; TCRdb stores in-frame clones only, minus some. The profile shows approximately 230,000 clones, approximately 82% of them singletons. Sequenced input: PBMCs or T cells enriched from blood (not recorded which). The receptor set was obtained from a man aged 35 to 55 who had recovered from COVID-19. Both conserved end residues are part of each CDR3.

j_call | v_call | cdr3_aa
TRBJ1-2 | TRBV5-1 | CASSPTGSNIIGYTF
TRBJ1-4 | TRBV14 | CASSQGPWGYNEKLFF
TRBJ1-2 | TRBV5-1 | CASSLEPAGTSYGYTF
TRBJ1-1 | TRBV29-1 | CSVGTPGQGATEAFF
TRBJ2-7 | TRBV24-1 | CATSDHGQGREQYF
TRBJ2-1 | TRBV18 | CASSLQGTGEQFF
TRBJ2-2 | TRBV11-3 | CASSLGGTNTGELFF
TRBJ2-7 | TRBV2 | CASSETWGQDEQYF
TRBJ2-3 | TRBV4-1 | CASSQDGDRGEGTQYF
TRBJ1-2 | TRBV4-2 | CASSHIRQGYGYTF
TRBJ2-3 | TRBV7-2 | CASSLSATSTDTQYF
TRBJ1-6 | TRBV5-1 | CASSPMPYRQGYNSPLHF
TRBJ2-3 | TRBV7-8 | CASNAGGTDTQYF
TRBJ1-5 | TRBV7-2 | CASSLWAVQDQPQHF
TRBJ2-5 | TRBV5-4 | CASSLEGAGKETQYF
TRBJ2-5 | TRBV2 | CASSRRGRGIGETQYF
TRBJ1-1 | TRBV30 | CAWSTPTLRVTEAFF
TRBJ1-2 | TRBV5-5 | CASSLAEGAGYGYTF
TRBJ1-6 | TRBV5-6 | CASSLEEGPLHF
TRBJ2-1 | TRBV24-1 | CATRTSGRDEQFF
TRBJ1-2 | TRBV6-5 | CASSYQTGGDGYTF
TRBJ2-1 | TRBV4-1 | CASSRIPGGSNEQFF
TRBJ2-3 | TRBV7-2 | CASSLRGRGLAGSDTQYF
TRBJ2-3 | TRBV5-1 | CASSFSPPTSGKLTDTQYF
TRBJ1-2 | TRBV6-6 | CASRRLPGQGNYGYTF
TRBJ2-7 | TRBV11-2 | CASSFPGGVVQYF
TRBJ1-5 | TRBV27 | CASSITGVNQPQHF
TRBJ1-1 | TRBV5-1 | CASSLAGNTEAFF
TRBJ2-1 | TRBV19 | CASTLRGGPAGNEQFF
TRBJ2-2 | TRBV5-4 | CASKSGGQNTGELFF
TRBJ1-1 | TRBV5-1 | CASSGGTSQALAFF
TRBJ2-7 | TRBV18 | CASSPRQGLDSYEQYF
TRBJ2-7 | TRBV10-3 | CAISGRGTGGPLHEQYF
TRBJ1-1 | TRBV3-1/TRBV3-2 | CASSRLQGFFF
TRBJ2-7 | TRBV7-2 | CASSTGGARDEQYF
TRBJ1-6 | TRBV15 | CATSQGSYNSPLHF
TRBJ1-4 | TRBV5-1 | CASSLTAGDEKLFF
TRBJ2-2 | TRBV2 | CASSQRSPGTGELFF
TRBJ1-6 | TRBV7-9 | CASSLDRSSYNSPLHF
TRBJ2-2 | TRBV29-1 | CSVARGTNTGELFF
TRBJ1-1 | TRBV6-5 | CASSQGWTEAFF
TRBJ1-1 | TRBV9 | CASSPGGGVKTEAFF
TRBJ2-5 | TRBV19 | CASTRPDAGETQYF
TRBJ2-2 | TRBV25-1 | CATRSTGFTGELFF
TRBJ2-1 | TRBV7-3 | CASSSGTPTYNEQFF
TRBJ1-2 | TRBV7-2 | CASSLTLERGGYTF
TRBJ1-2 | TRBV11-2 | CASSSSGGYGYTF
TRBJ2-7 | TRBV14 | CASSFFSSYEQYF
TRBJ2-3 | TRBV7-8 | CASSRGGSGTDTQYF
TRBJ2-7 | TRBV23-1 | CATDTGDYEQYF
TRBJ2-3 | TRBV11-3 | CASSFEGDTQYF
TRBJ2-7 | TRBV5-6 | CASSGGTSGYEQYF
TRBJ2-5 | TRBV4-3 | CASSHGGARETQYF
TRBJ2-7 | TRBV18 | CASSPTSYEQYF
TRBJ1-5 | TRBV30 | CAWSAGGNQPQHF
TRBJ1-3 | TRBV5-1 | CASSLGWEGPSGNTIYF
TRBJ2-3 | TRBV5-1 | CASSPVAGSDTQYF
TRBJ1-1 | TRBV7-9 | CASRSGSSSTEAFF
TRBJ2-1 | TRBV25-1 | CASSVGLAGAEQFF